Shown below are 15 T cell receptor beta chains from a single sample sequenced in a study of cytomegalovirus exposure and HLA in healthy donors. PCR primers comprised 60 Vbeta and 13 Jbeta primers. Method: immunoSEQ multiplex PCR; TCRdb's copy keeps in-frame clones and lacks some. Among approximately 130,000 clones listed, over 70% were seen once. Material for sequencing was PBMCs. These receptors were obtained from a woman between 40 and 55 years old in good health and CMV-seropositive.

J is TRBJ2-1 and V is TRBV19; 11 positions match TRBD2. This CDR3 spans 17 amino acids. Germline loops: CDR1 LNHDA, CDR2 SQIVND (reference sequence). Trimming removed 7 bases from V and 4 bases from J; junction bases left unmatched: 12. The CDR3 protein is CASTLRLAGSGYNEQFF. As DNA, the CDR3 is TGTGCCAGTACCCTTCGACTAGCGGGGAGTGGGTACAATGAGCAGTTCTTC.

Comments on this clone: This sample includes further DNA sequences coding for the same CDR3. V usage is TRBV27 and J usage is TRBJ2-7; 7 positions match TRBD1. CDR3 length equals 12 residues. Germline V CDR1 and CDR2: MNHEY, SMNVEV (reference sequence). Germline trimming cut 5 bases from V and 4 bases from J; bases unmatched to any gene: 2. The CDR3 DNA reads TGTGCCAGCAGTCCACAGGGGTACGAGCAGTACTTC. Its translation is CASSPQGYEQYF.

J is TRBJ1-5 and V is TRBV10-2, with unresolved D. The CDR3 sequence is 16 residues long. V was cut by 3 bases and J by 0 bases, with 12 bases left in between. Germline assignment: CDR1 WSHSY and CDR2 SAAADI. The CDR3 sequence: CASSEAPGNSNQPQHF. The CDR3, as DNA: TGCGCCAGCAGTGAAGCCCCGGGGAATAGCAATCAGCCCCAGCATTTT.

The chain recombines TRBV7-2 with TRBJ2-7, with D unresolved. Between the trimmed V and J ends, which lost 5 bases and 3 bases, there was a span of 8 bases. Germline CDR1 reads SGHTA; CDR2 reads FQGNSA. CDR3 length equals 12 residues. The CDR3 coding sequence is TGTGCCAGCAGCCCCCCAGACTACGAGCAGTACTTC. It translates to CASSPPDYEQYF.

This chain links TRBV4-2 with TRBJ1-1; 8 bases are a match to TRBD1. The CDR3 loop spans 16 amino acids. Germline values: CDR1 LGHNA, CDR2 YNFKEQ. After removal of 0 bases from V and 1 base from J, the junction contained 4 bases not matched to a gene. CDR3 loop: CASSQDPGTGNTEAFF. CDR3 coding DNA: TGTGCCAGCAGCCAAGACCCCGGGACAGGGAACACTGAAGCTTTCTTT.

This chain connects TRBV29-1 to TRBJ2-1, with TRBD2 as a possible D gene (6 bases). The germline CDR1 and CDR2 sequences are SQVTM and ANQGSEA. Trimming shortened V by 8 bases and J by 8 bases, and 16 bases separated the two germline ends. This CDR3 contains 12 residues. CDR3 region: CSQMGLDDEQFF. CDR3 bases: TGCAGCCAAATGGGACTCGACGATGAGCAGTTCTTC.

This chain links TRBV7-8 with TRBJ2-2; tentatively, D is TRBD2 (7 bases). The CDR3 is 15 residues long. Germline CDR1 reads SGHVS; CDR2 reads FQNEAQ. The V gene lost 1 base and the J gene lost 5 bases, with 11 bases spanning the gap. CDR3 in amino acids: CASSLGGGRTGELFF. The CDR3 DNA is TGTGCCAGCAGCTTAGGGGGGGGCAGGACCGGGGAGCTGTTTTTT.

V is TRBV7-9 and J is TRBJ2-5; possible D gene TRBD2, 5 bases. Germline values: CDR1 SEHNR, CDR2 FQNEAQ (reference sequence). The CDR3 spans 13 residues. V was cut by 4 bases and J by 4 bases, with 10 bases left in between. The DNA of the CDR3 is TGTGCCAGCAGCTCCGGGGTAGGAGAGACCCAGTACTTC. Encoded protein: CASSSGVGETQYF.

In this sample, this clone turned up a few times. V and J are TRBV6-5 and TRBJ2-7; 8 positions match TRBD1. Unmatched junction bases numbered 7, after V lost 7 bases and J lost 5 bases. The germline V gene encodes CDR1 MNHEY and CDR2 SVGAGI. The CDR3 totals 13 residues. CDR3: CASIGTGPNEQYF. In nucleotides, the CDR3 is TGTGCCAGCATTGGGACAGGCCCTAACGAGCAGTACTTC.

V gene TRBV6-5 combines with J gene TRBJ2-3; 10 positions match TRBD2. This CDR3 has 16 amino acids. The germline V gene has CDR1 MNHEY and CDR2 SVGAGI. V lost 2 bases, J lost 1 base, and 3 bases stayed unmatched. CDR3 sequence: CASSYATSGRTDTQYF. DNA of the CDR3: TGTGCCAGCAGTTACGCGACTAGCGGGCGCACAGATACGCAGTATTTT.

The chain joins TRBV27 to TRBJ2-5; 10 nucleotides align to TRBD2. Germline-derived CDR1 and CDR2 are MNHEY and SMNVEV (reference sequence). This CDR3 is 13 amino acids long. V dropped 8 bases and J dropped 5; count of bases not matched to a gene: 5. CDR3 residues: CASGLAGEETQYF. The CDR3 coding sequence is TGTGCCAGCGGGCTAGCGGGAGAGGAGACCCAGTACTTC.

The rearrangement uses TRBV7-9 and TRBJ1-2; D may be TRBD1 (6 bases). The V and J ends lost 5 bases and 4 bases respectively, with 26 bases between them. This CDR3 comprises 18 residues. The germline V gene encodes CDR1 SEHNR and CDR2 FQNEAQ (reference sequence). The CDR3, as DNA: TGTGCCAGCAGCCATTCCGAGACGTACAGGGACCGACCCTATGGCTACACCTTC. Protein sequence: CASSHSETYRDRPYGYTF.

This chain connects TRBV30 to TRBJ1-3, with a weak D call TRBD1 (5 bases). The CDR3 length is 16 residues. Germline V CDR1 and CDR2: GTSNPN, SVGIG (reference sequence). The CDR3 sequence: CSAGGGSTLSGNTIYF. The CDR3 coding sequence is TGTTCCGCCGGGGGGGGTTCAACCCTCTCTGGAAACACCATATATTTT.

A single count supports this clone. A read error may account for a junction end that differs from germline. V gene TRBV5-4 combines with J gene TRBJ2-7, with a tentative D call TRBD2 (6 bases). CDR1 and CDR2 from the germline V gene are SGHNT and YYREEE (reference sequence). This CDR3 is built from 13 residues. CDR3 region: CASSQIRGYEQYF. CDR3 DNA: TGCGCCAGCAGCCAGATTCGGGGGTACGAGCAGTACTTC.

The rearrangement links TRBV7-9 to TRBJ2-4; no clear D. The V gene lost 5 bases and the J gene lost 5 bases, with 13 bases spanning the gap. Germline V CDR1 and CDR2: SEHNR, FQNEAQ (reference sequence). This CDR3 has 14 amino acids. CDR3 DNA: TGTGCCAGCAGCCCTCCTAGTTGGGAAAACATTCAGTACTTC. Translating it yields CASSPPSWENIQYF.